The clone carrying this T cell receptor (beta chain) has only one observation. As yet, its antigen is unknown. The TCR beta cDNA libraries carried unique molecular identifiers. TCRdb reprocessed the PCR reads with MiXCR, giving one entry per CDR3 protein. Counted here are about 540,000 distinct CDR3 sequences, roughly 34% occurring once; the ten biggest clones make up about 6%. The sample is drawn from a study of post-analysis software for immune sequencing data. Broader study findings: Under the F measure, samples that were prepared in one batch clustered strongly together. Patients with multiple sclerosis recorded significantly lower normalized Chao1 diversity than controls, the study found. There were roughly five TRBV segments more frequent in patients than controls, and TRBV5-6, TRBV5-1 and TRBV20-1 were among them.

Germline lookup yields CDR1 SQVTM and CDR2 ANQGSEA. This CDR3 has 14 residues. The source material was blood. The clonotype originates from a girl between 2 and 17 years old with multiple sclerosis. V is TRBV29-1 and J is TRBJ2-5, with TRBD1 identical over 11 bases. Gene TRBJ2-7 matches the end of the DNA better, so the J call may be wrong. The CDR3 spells CSVKMGQGDCEQYF. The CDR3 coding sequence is TGCAGCGTCAAAATGGGACAGGGGGACTGCGAGCAGTACTTC.